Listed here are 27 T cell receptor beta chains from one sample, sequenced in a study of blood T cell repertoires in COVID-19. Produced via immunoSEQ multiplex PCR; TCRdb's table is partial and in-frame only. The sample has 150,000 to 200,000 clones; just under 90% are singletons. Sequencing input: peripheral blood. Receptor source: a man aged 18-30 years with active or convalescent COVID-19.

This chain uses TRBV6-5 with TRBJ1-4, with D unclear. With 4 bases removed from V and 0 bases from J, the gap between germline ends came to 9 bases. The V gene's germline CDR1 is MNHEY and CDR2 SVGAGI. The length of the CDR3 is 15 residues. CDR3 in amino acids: CASSLRAATNEKLFF. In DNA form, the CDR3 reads TGTGCCAGCAGTTTGAGGGCAGCAACTAATGAAAAACTGTTTTTT.

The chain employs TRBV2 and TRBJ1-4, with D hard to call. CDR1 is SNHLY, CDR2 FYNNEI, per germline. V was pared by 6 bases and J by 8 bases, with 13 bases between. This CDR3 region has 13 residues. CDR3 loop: CASRNSSSEKLFF. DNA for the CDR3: TGTGCCAGCAGGAATTCGTCGAGCGAAAAACTGTTTTTT.

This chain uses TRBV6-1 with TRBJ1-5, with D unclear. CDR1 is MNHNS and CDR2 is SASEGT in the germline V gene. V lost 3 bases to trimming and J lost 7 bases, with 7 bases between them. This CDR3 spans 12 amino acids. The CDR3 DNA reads TGTGCCAGCAGTGAGGGCTTGCAGCCCCAGCATTTT. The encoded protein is CASSEGLQPQHF.

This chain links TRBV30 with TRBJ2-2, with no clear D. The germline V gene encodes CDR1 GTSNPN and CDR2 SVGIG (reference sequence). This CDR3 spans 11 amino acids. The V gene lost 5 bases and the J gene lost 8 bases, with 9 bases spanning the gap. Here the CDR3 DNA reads TGTGCCTGGGAAGCAGCGGGGGAGCTGTTTTTT. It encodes CAWEAAGELFF. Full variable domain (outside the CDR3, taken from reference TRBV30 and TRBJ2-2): SQTIHQWPATLVQPVGSPLSLECTVEGTSNPNLYWYRQAAGRGLQLLFYSVGIGQISSEVPQNLSASRPQDRQFILSSKKLLLSDSGFYLCAWEAAGELFFGEGSRLTVL.

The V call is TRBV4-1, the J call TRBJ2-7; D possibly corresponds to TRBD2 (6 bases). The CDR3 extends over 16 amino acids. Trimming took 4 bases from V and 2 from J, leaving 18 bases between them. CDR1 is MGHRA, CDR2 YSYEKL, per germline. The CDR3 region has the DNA TGCGCCAGCAGCCCGGGAGAATTGACGGGGACCTACGAGCAGTACGTC. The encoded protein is CASSPGELTGTYEQYV.

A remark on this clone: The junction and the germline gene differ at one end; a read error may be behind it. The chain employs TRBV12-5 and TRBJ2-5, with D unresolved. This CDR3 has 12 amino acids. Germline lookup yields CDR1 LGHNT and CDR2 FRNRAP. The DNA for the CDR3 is TGTGCTAGTGGTCTGGTGGAGGAGACCCAGTACTTC. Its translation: CASGLVEETQYF.

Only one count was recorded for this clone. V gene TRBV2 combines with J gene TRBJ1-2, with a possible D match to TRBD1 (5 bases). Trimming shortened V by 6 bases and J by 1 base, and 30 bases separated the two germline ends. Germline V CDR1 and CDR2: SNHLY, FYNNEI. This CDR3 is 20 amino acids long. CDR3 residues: CASRTPLNQGRQMDNYGYTF. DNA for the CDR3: TGTGCCAGCAGGACCCCATTGAACCAGGGCCGGCAGATGGATAACTATGGCTACACCTTC.

For the CDR3, the DNA is TGCGCCAGCAGCCAAGATACAGGGTACTATGGCTACACCTTC. Its protein is CASSQDTGYYGYTF. The chain is built from TRBV4-1 and TRBJ1-2; a possible D gene is TRBD1 (6 bases). Germline V gene data show CDR1 as MGHRA and CDR2 as YSYEKL. The CDR3 consists of 14 residues. V lost 0 bases and J lost 3, with 8 bases in between.

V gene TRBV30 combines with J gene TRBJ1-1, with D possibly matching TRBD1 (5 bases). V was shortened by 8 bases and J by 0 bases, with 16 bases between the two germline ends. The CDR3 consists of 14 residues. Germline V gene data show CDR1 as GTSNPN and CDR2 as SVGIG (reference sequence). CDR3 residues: CAGALTAMNTEAFF. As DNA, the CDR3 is TGTGCCGGAGCACTGACAGCCATGAACACTGAAGCTTTCTTT.

The CDR3 nucleotides read TGTGCCAGCAGCCCCATTTCCGGGACTAGCGGGGCCCGGCGGCGGGGGCAGTACGTC. It is translated as CASSPISGTSGARRRGQYV. The gene calls are TRBV27 and TRBJ2-7, with 13 bases matching TRBD2. Germline values: CDR1 MNHEY, CDR2 SMNVEV (reference sequence). V lost 6 bases to trimming and J lost 9 bases; unmatched junction nucleotides: 23. The CDR3 is 19 residues long.

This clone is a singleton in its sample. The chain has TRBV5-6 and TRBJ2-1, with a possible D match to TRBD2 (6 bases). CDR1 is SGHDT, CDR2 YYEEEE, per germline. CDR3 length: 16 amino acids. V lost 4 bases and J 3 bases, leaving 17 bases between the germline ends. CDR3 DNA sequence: TGTGCCAGCAGCCCATCCCCGGGACTTGGCTACAATGAGCAGTTCTTC. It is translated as CASSPSPGLGYNEQFF.

CDR3 DNA: TGTGCCAGCAGTCCAGGGGTATGGAGCACAGATACGCAGTATTTT. Protein product: CASSPGVWSTDTQYF. This chain uses TRBV6-5 with TRBJ2-3; D may be TRBD1 (6 bases). From germline, CDR1 is MNHEY and CDR2 SVGAGI. V was pared by 5 bases and J by 0 bases, with 12 bases between. The CDR3 covers 15 residues.

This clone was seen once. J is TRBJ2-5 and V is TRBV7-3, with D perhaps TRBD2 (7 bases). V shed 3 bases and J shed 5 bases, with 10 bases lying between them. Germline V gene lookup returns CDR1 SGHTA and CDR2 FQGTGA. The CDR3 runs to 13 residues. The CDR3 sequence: CASSFGGLETQYF. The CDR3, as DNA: TGTGCCAGCAGCTTCGGGGGGCTGGAGACCCAGTACTTC.

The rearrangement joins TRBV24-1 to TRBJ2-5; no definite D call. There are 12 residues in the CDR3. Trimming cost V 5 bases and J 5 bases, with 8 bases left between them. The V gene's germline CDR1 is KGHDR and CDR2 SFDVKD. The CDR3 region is CATSAPSETQYF. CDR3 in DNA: TGTGCCACCAGTGCCCCTTCGGAGACCCAGTACTTC.

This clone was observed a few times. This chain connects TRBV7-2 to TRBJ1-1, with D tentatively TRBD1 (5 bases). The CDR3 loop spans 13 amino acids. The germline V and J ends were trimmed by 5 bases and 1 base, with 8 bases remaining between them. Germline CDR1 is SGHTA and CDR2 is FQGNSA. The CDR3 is CASSVQENTEAFF. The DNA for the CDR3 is TGTGCCAGCAGCGTACAGGAGAACACTGAAGCTTTCTTT.

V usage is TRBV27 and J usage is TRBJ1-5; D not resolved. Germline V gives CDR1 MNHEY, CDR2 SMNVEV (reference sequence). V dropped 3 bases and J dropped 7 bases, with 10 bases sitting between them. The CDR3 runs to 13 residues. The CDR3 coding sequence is TGTGCCAGCAGTTTGACCAGCGGGCAGCCCCAGCATTTT. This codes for CASSLTSGQPQHF.

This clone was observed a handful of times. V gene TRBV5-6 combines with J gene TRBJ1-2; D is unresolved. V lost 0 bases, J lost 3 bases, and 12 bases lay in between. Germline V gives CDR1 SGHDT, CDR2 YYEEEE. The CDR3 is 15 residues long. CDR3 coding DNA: TGTGCCAGCAGCTTGGCTGGCGGTGATTACTATGGCTACACCTTC. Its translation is CASSLAGGDYYGYTF.

The CDR3 coding sequence is TGTGCCAGCAGCCAAGGACAGGGATCAACCTACGAGCAGTACTTC. The encoded protein is CASSQGQGSTYEQYF. The V call is TRBV14, the J call TRBJ2-7; TRBD1 matches at 7 bases. The germline V gene encodes CDR1 SGHDN and CDR2 FVKESK. V lost 1 base and J lost 2; bases outside the gene matches: 5. The CDR3 sequence is 15 residues long.

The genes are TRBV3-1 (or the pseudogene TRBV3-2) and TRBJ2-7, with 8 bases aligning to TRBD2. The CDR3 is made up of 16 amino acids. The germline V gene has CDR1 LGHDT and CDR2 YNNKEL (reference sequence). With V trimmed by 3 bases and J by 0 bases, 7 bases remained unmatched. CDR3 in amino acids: CASSQVMSGSSYEQYF. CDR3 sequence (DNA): TGTGCCAGCAGCCAGGTTATGAGCGGGAGCTCCTACGAGCAGTACTTC.

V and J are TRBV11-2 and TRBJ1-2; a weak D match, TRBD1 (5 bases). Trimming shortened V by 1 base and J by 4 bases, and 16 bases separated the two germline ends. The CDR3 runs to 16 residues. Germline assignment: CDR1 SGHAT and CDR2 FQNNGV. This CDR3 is CASSLGLTGPSYGYTF. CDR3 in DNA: TGTGCCAGCAGCTTAGGGTTAACAGGCCCCTCCTATGGCTACACCTTC. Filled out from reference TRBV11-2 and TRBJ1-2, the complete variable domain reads EAGVAQSPRYKIIEKRQSVAFWCNPISGHATLYWYQQILGQGPKLLIQFQNNGVVDDSQLPKDRFSAERLKGVDSTLKIQPAKLEDSAVYLCASSLGLTGPSYGYTFGSGTRLTVV.

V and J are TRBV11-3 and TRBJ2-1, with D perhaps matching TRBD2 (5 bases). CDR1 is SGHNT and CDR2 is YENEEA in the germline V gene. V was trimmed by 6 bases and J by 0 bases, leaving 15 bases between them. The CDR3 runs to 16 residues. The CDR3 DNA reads TGTGCCAGCAGACCCAGCGGACCCCGCTCCTACAATGAGCAGTTCTTC. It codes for CASRPSGPRSYNEQFF.

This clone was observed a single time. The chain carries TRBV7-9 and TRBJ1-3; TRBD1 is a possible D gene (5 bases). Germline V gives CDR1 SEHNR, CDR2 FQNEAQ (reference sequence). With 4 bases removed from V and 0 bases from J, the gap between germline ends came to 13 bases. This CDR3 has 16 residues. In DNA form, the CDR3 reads TGTGCCAGCAGCTATCACAGGCTAGACTCTGGAAACACCATATATTTT. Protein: CASSYHRLDSGNTIYF.

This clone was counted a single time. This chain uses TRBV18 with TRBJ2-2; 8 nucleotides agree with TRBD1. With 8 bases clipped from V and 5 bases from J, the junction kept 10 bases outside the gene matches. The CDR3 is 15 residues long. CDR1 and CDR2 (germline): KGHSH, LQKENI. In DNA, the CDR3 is TGTGCCAGCACTGCGGACAGGGCGGAAACCGGGGAGCTGTTTTTT. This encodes CASTADRAETGELFF. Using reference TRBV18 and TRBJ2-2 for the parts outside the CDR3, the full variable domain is NAGVMQNPRHLVRRRGQEARLRCSPMKGHSHVYWYRQLPEEGLKFMVYLQKENIIDESGMPKERFSAEFPKEGPSILRIQQVVRGDSAAYFCASTADRAETGELFFGEGSRLTVL.

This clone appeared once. CDR3 sequence: CASSLTQVSYGYTF. The CDR3 bases are TGCGCCAGCAGCTTAACACAGGTCTCCTATGGCTACACCTTC. This sequence joins TRBV4-1 and TRBJ1-2, with D possibly matching TRBD1 (5 bases). This CDR3 is 14 amino acids long. Germline V gene sequence: CDR1 MGHRA, CDR2 YSYEKL. Between the trimmed V and J ends, which lost 5 bases and 4 bases, there was a span of 14 bases.

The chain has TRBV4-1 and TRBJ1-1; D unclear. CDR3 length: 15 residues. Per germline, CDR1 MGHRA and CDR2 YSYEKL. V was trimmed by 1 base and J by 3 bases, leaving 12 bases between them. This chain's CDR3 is CASSQGGGLYTEAFF. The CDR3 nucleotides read TGCGCCAGCAGCCAAGGTGGCGGCCTCTACACTGAAGCTTTCTTT.

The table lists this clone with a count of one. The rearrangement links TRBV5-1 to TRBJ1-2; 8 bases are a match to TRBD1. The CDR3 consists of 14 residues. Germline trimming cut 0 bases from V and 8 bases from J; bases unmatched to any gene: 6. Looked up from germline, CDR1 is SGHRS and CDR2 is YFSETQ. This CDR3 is CASSLAQGAKGYTF. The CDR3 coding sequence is TGCGCCAGCAGCTTGGCCCAGGGGGCGAAAGGCTACACCTTC.

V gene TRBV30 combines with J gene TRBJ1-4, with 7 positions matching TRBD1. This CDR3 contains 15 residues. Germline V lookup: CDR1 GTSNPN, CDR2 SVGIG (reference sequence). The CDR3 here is CAPTGRFPTNEKLFF. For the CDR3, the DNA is TGTGCTCCGACAGGGAGGTTTCCAACTAATGAAAAACTGTTTTTT.